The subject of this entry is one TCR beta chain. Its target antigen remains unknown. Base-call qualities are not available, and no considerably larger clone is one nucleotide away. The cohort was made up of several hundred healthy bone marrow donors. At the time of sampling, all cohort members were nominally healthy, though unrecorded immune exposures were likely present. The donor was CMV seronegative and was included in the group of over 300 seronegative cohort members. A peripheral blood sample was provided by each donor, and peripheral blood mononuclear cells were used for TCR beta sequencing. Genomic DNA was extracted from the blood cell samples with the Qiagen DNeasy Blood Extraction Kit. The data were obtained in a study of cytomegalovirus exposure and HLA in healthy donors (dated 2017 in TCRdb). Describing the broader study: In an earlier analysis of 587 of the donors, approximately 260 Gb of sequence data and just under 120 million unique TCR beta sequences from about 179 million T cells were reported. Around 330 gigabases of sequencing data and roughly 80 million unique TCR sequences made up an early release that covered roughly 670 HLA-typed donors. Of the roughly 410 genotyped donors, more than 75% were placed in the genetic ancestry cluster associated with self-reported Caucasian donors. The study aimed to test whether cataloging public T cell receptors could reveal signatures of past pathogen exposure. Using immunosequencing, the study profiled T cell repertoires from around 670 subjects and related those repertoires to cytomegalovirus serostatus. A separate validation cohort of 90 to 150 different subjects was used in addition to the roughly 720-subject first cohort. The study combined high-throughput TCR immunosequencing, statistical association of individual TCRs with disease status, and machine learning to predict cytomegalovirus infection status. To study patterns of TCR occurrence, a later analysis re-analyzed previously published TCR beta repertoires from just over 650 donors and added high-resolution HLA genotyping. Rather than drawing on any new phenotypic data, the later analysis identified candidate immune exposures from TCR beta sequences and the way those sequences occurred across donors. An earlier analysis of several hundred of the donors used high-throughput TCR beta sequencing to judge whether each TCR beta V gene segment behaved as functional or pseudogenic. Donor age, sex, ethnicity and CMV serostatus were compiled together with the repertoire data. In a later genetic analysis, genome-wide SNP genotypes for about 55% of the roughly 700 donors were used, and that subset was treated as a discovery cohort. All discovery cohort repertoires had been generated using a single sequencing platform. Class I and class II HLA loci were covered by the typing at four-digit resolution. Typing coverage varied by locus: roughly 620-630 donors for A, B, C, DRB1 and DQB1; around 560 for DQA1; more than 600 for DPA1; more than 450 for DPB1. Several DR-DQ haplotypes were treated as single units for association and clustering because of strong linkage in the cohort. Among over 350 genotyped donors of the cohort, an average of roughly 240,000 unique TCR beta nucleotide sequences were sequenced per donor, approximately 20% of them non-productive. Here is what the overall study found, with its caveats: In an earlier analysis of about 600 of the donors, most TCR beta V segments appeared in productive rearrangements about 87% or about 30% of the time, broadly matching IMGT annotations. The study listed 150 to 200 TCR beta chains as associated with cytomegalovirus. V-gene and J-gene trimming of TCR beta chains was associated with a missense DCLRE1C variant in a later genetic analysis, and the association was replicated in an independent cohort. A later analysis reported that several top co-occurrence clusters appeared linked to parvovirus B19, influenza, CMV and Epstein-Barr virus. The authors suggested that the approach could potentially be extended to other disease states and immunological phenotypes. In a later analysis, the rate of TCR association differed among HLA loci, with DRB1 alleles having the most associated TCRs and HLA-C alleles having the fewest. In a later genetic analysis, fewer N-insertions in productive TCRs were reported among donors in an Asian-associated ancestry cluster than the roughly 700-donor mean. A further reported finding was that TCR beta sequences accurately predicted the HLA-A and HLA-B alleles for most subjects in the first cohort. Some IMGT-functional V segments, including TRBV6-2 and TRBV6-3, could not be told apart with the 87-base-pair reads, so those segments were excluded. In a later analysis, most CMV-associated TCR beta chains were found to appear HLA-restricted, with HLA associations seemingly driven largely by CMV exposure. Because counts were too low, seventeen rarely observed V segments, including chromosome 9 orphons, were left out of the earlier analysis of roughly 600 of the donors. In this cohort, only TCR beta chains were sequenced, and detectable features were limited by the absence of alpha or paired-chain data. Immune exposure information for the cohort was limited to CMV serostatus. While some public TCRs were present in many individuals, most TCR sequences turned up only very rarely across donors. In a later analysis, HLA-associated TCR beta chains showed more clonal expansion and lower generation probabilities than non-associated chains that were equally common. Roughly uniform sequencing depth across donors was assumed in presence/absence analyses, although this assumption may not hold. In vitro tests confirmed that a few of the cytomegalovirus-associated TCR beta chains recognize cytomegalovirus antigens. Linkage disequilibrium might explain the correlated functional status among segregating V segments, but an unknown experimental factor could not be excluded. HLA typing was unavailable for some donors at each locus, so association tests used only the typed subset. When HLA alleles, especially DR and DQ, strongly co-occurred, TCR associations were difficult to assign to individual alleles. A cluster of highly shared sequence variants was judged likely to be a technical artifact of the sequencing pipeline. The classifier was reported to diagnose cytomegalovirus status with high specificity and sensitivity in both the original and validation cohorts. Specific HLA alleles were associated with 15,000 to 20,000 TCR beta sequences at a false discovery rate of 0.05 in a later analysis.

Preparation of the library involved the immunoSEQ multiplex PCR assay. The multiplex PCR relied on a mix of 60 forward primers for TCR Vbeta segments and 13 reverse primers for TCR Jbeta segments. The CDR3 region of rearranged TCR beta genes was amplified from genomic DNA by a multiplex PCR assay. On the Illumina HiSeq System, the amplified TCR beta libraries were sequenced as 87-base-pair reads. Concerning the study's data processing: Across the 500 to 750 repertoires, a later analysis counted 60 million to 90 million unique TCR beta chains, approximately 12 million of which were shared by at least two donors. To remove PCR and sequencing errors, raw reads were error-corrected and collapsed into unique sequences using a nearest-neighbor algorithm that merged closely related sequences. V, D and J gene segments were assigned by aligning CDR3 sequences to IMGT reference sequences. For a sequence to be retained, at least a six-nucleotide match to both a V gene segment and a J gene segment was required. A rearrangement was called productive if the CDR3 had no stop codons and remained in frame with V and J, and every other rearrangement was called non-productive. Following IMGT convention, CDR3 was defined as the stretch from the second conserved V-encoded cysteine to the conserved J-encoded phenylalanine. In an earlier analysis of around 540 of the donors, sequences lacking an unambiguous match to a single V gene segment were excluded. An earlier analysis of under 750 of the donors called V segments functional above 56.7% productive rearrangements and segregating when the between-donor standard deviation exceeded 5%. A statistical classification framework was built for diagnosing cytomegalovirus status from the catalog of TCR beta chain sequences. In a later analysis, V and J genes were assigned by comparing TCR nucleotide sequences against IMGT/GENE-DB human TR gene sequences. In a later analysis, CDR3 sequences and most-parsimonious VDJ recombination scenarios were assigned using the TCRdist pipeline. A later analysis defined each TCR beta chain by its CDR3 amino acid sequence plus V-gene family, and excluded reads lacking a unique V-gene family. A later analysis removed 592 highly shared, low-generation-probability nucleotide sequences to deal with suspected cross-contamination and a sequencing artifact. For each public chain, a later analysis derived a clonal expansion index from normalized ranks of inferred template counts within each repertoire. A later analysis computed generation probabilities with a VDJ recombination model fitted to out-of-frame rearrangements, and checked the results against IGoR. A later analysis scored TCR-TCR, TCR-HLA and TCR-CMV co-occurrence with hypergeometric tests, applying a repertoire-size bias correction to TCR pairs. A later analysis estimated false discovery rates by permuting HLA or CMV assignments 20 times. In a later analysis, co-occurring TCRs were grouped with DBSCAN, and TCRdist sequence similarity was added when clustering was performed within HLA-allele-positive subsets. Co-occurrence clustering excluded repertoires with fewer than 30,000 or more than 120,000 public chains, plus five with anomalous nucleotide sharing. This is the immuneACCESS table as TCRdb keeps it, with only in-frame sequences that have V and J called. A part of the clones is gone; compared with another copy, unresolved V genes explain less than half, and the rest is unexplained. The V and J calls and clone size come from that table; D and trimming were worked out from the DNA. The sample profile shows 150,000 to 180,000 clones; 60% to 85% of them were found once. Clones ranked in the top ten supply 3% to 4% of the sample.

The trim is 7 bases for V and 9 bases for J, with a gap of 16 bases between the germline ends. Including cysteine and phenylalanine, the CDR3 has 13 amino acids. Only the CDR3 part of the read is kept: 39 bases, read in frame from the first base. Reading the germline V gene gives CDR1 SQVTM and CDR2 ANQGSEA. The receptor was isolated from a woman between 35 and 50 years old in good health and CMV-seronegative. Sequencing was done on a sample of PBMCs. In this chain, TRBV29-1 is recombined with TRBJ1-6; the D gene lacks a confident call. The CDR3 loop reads CSAELGKGSPLHF. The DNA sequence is TGCAGCGCAGAGCTCGGGAAGGGTTCACCCCTCCACTTT.